This T cell receptor beta chain was recorded in a study of blood T cell repertoires in COVID-19. Across the whole study: Whether acute or convalescent, the COVID-19 samples came from the United States, Italy and Spain. T cells, B-cell-depleted T cells, or PBMCs provided the cDNA or gDNA that served as material.

This CDR3 has 15 residues. V gave up 0 bases and J gave up 2 bases; unmatched junction bases: 3. CDR1 is GTSNPN and CDR2 is SVGIG in the germline V gene (reference sequence). As processed by the authors: Reference gene primer amplification in the assay estimated nucleated cell counts. TCRdb's table, derived via immunoSEQ multiplex PCR, lists solely in-frame clones and lacks some. Clone size and V and J calls were adopted from that table, with D and trimming inferred from the DNA. The data contain 50,000 to 75,000 clones, 70% to 85% of them seen just once; the ten biggest clones take up 15% to 20%. The sequence derives from a man aged 60 to 75 with acute or convalescent COVID-19. Sequences were obtained from peripheral blood. V and J are TRBV30 and TRBJ2-7; 11 bases are shared with TRBD1. The CDR3: CAWSVRDRGTYEQYF. CDR3 in DNA: TGTGCCTGGAGTGTACGGGACAGGGGGACCTACGAGCAGTACTTC.